These 15 T cell receptor beta chains came from one sample sequenced in a study of cytomegalovirus exposure and HLA in healthy donors. The PCR employed 60 Vbeta primers together with 13 Jbeta primers. The method was immunoSEQ multiplex PCR; TCRdb's version includes in-frame clones alone and lacks a portion of them. This sample has under 150,000 clones, with around 77% found just once. Sequenced sample: PBMCs. These receptors were taken from a woman aged 55 to 70 in good health and CMV-seronegative.

This sequence joins TRBV18 and TRBJ1-3; D might be TRBD1 (5 bases). The CDR3 has 16 amino acids. Trimming took off 0 bases at V and 4 bases at J, with 13 bases between the two ends. The germline V gene encodes CDR1 KGHSH and CDR2 LQKENI. CDR3 nucleotide sequence: TGTGCCAGCTCACCACCGTTAGCAGGGTCCGGAAACACCATATATTTT. As protein: CASSPPLAGSGNTIYF.

V gene TRBV14 combines with J gene TRBJ1-1; D gene unclear. Germline V gene lookup returns CDR1 SGHDN and CDR2 FVKESK. The CDR3 totals 15 residues. V was clipped by 1 base and J by 1 base, with 10 bases between them. The CDR3 is CASSQVQVRNTEAFF. The CDR3 bases are TGTGCCAGCAGCCAAGTTCAGGTGAGGAACACTGAAGCTTTCTTT.

The rearrangement joins TRBV11-2 to TRBJ2-6, with D hard to call. This CDR3 is 15 amino acids long. The V gene lost 5 bases and the J gene lost 4 bases, with 12 bases spanning the gap. Germline V lookup: CDR1 SGHAT, CDR2 FQNNGV. The CDR3 sequence: CASSVTLGGANVLTF. CDR3 sequence (DNA): TGTGCCAGCAGCGTAACGTTGGGCGGGGCCAACGTCCTGACTTTC.

V usage is TRBV9 and J usage is TRBJ2-2, with D unresolved. V was trimmed by 3 bases and J by 0 bases, leaving 6 bases between them. Germline-derived CDR1 and CDR2 are SGDLS and YYNGEE. This CDR3 contains 14 residues. The DNA of the CDR3 is TGTGCCAGCAGCGGACAAGCGAACACCGGGGAGCTGTTTTTT. Its translation: CASSGQANTGELFF.

The V gene is TRBV27, the J gene TRBJ1-2; possibly TRBD1 for D (5 bases). The CDR3 is 15 amino acids. V lost 5 bases and J lost 7, with 20 bases in between. Germline V gene lookup returns CDR1 MNHEY and CDR2 SMNVEV (reference sequence). CDR3 in amino acids: CASSPRRGAGGGYTF. The CDR3 bases are TGTGCCAGCAGTCCTAGGCGAGGGGCGGGGGGTGGCTACACCTTC.

The rearrangement uses TRBV4-2 and TRBJ2-5; 10 nucleotides match TRBD2. CDR3 length: 16 residues. Germline V gives CDR1 LGHNA, CDR2 YNFKEQ. The V segment lost 0 bases and the J segment 5 bases; nucleotides outside the gene matches: 6. CDR3: CASSQDLAGDRETQYF. The CDR3 DNA sequence: TGTGCCAGCAGCCAAGACCTAGCGGGAGACCGGGAGACCCAGTACTTC.

V usage is TRBV5-1 and J usage is TRBJ2-1; perhaps TRBD1 as D (6 bases). Deletions cut 5 bases from V and 0 bases from J, with 15 bases between. Germline loops: CDR1 SGHRS, CDR2 YFSETQ. The CDR3 is 16 residues long. Here the CDR3 reads CASRGDRNSSYNEQFF. The CDR3 DNA sequence: TGCGCCAGCAGGGGAGACAGGAACTCCTCCTACAATGAGCAGTTCTTC.

This clone was found a few times. The rearrangement uses TRBV6-5 and TRBJ2-5, with 12 bases aligning to TRBD1. Germline loops: CDR1 MNHEY, CDR2 SVGAGI. V lost 6 bases and J lost 4; bases outside the gene matches: 3. CDR3 length: 14 amino acids. CDR3 DNA sequence: TGTGCCAGCAGCCGGGACAGGGGGCGAGAGACCCAGTACTTC. It specifies CASSRDRGRETQYF.

The gene calls are TRBV6-5 and TRBJ1-1; tentative D call: TRBD1 (5 bases). Trimming removed 1 base from V and 1 base from J, with 7 bases in between. The CDR3 totals 14 residues. CDR1 and CDR2 from the germline V gene are MNHEY and SVGAGI. CDR3 residues: CASSYFRENTEAFF. CDR3 coding DNA: TGTGCCAGCAGTTACTTCAGGGAGAACACTGAAGCTTTCTTT.

The count of this clone is one. V and J are TRBV23-1 and TRBJ2-2; 7 nucleotides agree with TRBD2. TRBV23-1 is identified as an open reading frame with a role that is uncertain. CDR3 length: 14 residues. With 2 bases clipped from V and 5 bases from J, the junction kept 2 bases outside the gene matches. The DNA for the CDR3 is TGCGCCAGCAGTCAACGGGGAGGGACCGGGGAGCTGTTTTTT. Encoded protein: CASSQRGGTGELFF.

The CDR3 nucleotides are TGTGCCATCAGTGAGACAGATGGGACCCAGTACTTC. Its translation: CAISETDGTQYF. The V gene is TRBV10-3, the J gene TRBJ2-5; D uncertain. The length of the CDR3 is 12 residues. Trimming cost V 2 bases and J 7 bases, with 8 bases left between them. Looked up from germline, CDR1 is ENHRY and CDR2 is SYGVKD.

This clone appeared a single time. The chain links TRBV30 to TRBJ1-1; a possible D gene is TRBD1 (5 bases). Germline values: CDR1 GTSNPN, CDR2 SVGIG (reference sequence). This CDR3 comprises 13 residues. With 0 bases removed from V and 5 bases from J, the gap between germline ends came to 10 bases. The CDR3 protein is CAWSVGERTEAFF. CDR3 nucleotides: TGTGCCTGGAGTGTAGGGGAAAGGACTGAAGCTTTCTTT.

V usage is TRBV21-1 and J usage is TRBJ1-3. TRBV21-1 is given as a pseudogene. This CDR3 has 17 residues. CDR3 coding DNA: TGTGCCAGCAGCAAAGTCTGGATAAGCGGGTCTGGAAACACCATATATTTT. As protein: CASSKVWISGSGNTIYF.

A single count supports this clone. V usage is TRBV30 and J usage is TRBJ1-1, with no clear D. Germline V gene lookup returns CDR1 GTSNPN and CDR2 SVGIG (reference sequence). V was cut by 3 bases and J by 1 base, with 9 bases left in between. This CDR3 has 13 amino acids. CDR3 bases: TGTGCCTGGAGCCCCTTTAGGAACACTGAAGCTTTCTTT. Amino acids: CAWSPFRNTEAFF.

J is TRBJ1-1 and V is TRBV7-9; D is undetermined. The CDR3 length is 12 residues. V lost 4 bases and J lost 11, with 14 bases in between. CDR1 is SEHNR and CDR2 is FQNEAQ in the germline V gene (reference sequence). CDR3 sequence (DNA): TGTGCCAGCAGCTCAGACTATCAAAGGGCTTTCTTT. It translates to CASSSDYQRAFF.